This TCR beta chain was captured in a study of blood T cells in healthy people across ages. A sample-barcoded 5' primer and a J-beta primer mix were used in a second PCR of roughly 6 to 12 cycles. Tagging of each cDNA molecule was performed by a template-switch adaptor with 12 random nucleotides. TCRdb reprocessed the 5' RACE reads via MiXCR and lists one record per CDR3 protein. Of approximately 600,000 distinct CDR3 sequences in the sample, under 65% are singletons; the top ten hold around 37%. The sequence was obtained from a man aged 60 to 69 in good health. The sequenced material came from blood.

CDR3 in amino acids: CASSQSWGETQYF. CDR3 sequence (DNA): TGTGCCAGCTCACAGAGCTGGGGGGAGACCCAGTACTTC. The gene calls are TRBV18 and TRBJ2-7, with D possibly being TRBD1 or TRBD2 (5 bases each). Near its end, the DNA agrees better with TRBJ2-5, so the J call may be wrong. The CDR3 covers 13 residues. Germline V CDR1 and CDR2: KGHSH, LQKENI.